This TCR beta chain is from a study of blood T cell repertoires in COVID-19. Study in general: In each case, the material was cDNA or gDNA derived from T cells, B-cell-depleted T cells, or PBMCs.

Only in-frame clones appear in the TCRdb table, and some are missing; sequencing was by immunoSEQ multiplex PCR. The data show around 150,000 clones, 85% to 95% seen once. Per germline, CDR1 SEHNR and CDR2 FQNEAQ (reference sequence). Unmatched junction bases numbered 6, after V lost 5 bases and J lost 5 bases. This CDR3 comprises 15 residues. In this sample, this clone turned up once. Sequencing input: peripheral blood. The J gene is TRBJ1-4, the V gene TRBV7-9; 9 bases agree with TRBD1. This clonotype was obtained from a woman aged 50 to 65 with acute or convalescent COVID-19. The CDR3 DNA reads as TGTGCCAGCAGCCAACCGGGACAGGGCAATGAAAAACTGTTTTTT. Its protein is CASSQPGQGNEKLFF.